This T cell receptor beta chain was profiled in a study of blood T cell repertoires in COVID-19. Sequenced by immunoSEQ multiplex PCR; TCRdb stores in-frame clones only, minus some. The table shows 130,000 to 150,000 clones, with 85% to 90% occurring only once. This clone was counted once. Between the trimmed V and J ends, which lost 0 bases and 2 bases, there was a span of 15 bases. This CDR3 region has 17 residues. Germline V gene sequence: CDR1 SGDLS, CDR2 YYNGEE. Cohort placement rested on clinical history that participants reported themselves. The receptor was isolated from a man between 60 and 75 years old who had recovered from COVID-19. Sequencing was performed on PBMCs or T cells enriched from blood (not recorded which). V and J are TRBV9 and TRBJ2-4; D is perhaps TRBD1 (6 bases). This CDR3 is CASSVGIGGASKNIQYF. The DNA for the CDR3 is TGTGCCAGCAGCGTAGGGATTGGGGGCGCTTCCAAAAACATTCAGTACTTC.